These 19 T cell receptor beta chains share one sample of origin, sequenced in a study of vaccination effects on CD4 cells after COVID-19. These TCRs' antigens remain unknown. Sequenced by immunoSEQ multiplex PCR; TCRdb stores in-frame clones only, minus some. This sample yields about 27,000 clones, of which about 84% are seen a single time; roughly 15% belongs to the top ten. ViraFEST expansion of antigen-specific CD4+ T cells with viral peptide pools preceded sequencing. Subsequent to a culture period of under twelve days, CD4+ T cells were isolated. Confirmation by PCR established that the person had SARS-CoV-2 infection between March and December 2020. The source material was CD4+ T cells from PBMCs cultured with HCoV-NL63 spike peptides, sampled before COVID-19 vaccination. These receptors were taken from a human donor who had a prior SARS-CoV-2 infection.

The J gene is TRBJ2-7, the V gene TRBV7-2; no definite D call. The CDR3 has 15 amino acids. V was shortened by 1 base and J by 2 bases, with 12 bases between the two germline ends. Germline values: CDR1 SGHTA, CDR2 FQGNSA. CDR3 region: CASSLVGGSTYEQYF. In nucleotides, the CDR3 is TGTGCCAGCAGCTTAGTTGGTGGGTCTACCTACGAGCAGTACTTC. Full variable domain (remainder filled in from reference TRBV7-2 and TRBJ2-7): GAGVSQSPSNKVTEKGKDVELRCDPISGHTALYWYRQSLGQGLEFLIYFQGNSAPDKSGLPSDRFSAERTGGSVSTLTIQRTQQEDSAVYLCASSLVGGSTYEQYFGPGTRLTVT.

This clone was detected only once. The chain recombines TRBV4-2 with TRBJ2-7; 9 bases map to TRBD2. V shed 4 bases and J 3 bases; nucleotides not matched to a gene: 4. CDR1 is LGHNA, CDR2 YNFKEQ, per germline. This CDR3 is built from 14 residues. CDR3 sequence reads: CASSPERGDYEQYF. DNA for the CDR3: TGTGCCAGCAGCCCAGAGCGGGGGGACTACGAGCAGTACTTC.

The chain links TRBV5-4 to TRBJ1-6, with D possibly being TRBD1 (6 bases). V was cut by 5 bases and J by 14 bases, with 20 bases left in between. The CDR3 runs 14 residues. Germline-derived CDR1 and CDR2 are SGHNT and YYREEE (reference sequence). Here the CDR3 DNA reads TGTGCCAGCAGACAGGGTTTTTCATCATCCACCCTCCACTTT. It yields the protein CASRQGFSSSTLHF.

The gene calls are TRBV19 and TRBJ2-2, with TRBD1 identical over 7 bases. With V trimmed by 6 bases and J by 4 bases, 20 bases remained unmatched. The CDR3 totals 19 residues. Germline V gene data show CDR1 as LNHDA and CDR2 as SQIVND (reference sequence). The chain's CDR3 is CASSSIRLRHRGGTGELFF. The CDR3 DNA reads TGTGCCAGTAGCAGTATACGTCTTCGGCACAGGGGTGGCACCGGGGAGCTGTTTTTT.

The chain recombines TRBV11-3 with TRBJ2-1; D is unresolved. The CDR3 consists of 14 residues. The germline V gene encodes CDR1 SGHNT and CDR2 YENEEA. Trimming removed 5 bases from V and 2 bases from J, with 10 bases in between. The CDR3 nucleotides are TGTGCCAGCAGCCCAGACACAACCTACAATGAGCAGTTCTTC. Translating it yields CASSPDTTYNEQFF.

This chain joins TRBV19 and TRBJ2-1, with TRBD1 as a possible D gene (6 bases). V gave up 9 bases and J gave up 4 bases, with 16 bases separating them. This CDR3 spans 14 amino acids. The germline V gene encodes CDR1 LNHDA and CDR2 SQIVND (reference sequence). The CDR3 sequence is CASQPQGPYNEQFF. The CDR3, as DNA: TGTGCCAGCCAACCACAGGGCCCATACAATGAGCAGTTCTTC.

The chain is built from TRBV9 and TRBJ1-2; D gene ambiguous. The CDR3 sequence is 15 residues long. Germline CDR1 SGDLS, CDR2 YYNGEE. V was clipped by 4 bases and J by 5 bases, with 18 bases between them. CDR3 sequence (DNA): TGTGCCAGCAGCCTGGGCCCCACGGCTTCGTATGGCTACACCTTC. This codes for CASSLGPTASYGYTF.

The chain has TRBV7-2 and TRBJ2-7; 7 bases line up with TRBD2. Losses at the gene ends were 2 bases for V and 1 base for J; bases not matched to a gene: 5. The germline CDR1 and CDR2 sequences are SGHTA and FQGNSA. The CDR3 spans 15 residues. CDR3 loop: CASSLISGPSYEQYF. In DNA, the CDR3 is TGTGCCAGCAGCTTAATTAGCGGGCCTTCCTACGAGCAGTACTTC.

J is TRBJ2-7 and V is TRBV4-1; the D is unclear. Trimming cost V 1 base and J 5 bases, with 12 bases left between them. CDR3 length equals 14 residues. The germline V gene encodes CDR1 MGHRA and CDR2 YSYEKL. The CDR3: CASSQVLGVHEQYF. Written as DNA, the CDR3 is TGCGCCAGCAGCCAAGTTTTAGGAGTCCACGAGCAGTACTTC.

In DNA, the CDR3 is TGTGCCAGTAGTATATCGCAAGGGGGCGTGTACGAGCAGTACTTC. It codes for CASSISQGGVYEQYF. The J gene is TRBJ2-7, the V gene TRBV19, with 7 bases aligning to TRBD1. Germline lookup yields CDR1 LNHDA and CDR2 SQIVND (reference sequence). CDR3 length: 15 residues. V was pared by 2 bases and J by 4 bases, with 8 bases of the junction left unmatched.

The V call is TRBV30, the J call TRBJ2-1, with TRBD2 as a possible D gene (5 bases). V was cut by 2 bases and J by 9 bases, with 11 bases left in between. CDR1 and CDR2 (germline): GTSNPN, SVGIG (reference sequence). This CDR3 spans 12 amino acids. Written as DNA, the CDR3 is TGTGCCTGGAGTTCACTAGTTGGTGAGCAGTTCTTC. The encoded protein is CAWSSLVGEQFF.

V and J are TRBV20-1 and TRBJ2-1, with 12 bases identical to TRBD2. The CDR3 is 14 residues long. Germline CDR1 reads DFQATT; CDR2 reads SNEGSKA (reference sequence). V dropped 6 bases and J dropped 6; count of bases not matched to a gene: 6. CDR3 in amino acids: CSASSSGGANEQFF. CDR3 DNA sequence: TGCAGTGCCAGTTCTAGCGGGGGGGCCAATGAGCAGTTCTTC.

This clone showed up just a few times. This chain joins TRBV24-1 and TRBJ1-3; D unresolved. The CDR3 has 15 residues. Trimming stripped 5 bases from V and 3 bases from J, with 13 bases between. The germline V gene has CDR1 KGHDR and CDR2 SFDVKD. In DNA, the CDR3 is TGTGCCACCAGTGCTCCCGAGGATGGTGGAAACACCATATATTTT. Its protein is CATSAPEDGGNTIYF.

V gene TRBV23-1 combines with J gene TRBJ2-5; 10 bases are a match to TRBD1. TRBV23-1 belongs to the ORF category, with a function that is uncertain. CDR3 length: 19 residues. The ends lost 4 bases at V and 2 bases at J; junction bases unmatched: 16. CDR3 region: CASSLYGSWDRGRQETQYF. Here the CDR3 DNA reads TGCGCCAGCAGTCTTTATGGATCGTGGGACAGGGGACGACAAGAGACCCAGTACTTC.

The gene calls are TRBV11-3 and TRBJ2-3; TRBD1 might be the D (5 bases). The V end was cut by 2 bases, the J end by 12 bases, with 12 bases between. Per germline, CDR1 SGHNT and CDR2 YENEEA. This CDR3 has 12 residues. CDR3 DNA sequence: TGTGCCAGCAGCTTACAGGACAAAGTACAGTATTTT. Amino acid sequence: CASSLQDKVQYF.

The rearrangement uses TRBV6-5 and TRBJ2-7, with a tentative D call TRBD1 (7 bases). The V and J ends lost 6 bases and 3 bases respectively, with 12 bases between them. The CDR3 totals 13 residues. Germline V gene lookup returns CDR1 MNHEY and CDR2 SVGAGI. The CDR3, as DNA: TGTGCCAGCAGCCATCAGGGGGGCTACGAGCAGTACTTC. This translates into CASSHQGGYEQYF.

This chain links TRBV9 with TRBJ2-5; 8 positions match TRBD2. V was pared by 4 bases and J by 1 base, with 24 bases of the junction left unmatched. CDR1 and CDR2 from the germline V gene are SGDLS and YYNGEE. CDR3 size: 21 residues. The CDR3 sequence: CASSPHPPGLVIVGGQETQYF. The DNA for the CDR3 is TGTGCCAGCAGCCCACACCCACCGGGACTAGTCATCGTTGGGGGCCAAGAGACCCAGTACTTC.

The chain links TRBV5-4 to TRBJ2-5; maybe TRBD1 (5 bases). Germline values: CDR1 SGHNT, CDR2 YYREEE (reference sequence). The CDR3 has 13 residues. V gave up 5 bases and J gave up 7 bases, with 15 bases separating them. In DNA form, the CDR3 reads TGTGCCAGCAGTTTACCAGGGCCAGGGACCCAGTACTTC. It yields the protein CASSLPGPGTQYF.

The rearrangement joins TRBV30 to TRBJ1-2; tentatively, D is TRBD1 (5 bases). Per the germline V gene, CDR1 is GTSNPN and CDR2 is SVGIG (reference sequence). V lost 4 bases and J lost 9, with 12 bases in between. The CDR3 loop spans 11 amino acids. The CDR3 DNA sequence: TGTGCCTGGACCTGGGGGGGGAGCTACACCTTC. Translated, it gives CAWTWGGSYTF.